These T cell receptor beta chains were read from a single sample in a study of regulatory T cells in long-lasting Graves disease. One entry per CDR3 protein results from TCRdb running MiXCR on the multiplex PCR reads. Among hundreds of thousands of distinct CDR3 sequences listed, roughly 18% were seen once. The sample consisted of peripheral blood mononuclear cells (PBMCs), taken at new diagnosis, from a patient treated with antithyroid drugs. Every receptor here comes from a female donor with Graves disease. Each CDR3 is given with its conserved first and last residue. A D gene is named only where the DNA matches it firmly. Some rows mark clone size as missing; the rest say once, few, many or name a class of expanded clone.

D	size	J	V	DNA	CDR3
TRBD1	many	TRBJ2-2	TRBV27	TGTGCCAGCAGTTATACAGGGGGTTTCGCCGGGGAGCTGTTTTTT	CASSYTGGFAGELFF
NA	few	TRBJ1-1	TRBV25-1	TGTGCCAGCAGGGAGGGACTTGGGATGAACACTGAAGCTTTCTTT	CASREGLGMNTEAFF
NA	many	TRBJ2-3	TRBV6-1	TGTGCCAGCAGCCGCCCAGAGAACACGCAGTATTTT	CASSRPENTQYF
NA	few	TRBJ1-4	TRBV19	TGTGCCAGTAGTAGGGGGGGCAGGGCAAGGGAAAATGAAAAACTGTTTTTT	CASSRGGRARENEKLFF
NA	many	TRBJ1-4	TRBV28	TGTGCCAGCAGTTTTTCTCAGGGGCGAGAAAAACTGTTTTTT	CASSFSQGREKLFF
NA	once	TRBJ2-1	TRBV12-3/TRBV12-4	TGTGCCAGCAGTTTATCACAGGTGTCCCTCTCCTACGAGCAGTTCTTC	CASSLSQVSLSYEQFF
TRBD2	many	TRBJ2-7	TRBV20-1	TGCAGTGCTAGAGATGGGACTAGCGACGAGCAGTACTTC	CSARDGTSDEQYF
NA	many	TRBJ2-1	TRBV18	TGTGCCAGCTCACCACCTGGTACTGAGCAGTTCTTC	CASSPPGTEQFF
TRBD2	NA	TRBJ2-7	TRBV9	TGTGCCAGCAGCCAGACTAGCGGGCGCGCCTCCGAGCAGTACTTC	CASSQTSGRASEQYF
NA	NA	TRBJ2-7	TRBV19	TGTGCCAGTAGTAACCATGGCCGACAATGGATCAACGAGCAGTACTTC	CASSNHGRQWINEQYF
TRBD2	many	TRBJ2-5	TRBV12-3/TRBV12-4	TGTGCCAGCAGTTTATATAGCGGGAGGGCTGCAGAGACCCAGTACTTC	CASSLYSGRAAETQYF
NA	NA	TRBJ1-1	TRBV20-1	TGCAGTGCTAGAGTTCCACAGGGGAACACTGAAGCTTTCTTT	CSARVPQGNTEAFF